This T cell receptor beta chain was retrieved from a study of shared clonotypes between healthy human individuals. Profiled with immunoSEQ multiplex PCR; TCRdb holds only in-frame clones, not every one. The table records roughly 2,500,000 clones, over 85% of them present only once. This CDR3 region has 16 residues. Trimming pared 3 bases from V and 4 bases from J, leaving 18 bases between. CDR1 and CDR2 (germline): LNHDA, SQIVND (reference sequence). The chain couples TRBV19 to TRBJ2-5; perhaps TRBD1 as D (7 bases). Source material: naive CD4+ T cells from PBMCs. The subset was: CD45RA+ positively selected. This TCR came from a man younger than 35 in good health. Some clones in this sample may be carry-over from other donors' samples. The CDR3 DNA reads as TGTGCCAGTAGTATGGGAGGACAGGTGTTTGGAGAGACCCAGTACTTC. Translated, it gives CASSMGGQVFGETQYF.